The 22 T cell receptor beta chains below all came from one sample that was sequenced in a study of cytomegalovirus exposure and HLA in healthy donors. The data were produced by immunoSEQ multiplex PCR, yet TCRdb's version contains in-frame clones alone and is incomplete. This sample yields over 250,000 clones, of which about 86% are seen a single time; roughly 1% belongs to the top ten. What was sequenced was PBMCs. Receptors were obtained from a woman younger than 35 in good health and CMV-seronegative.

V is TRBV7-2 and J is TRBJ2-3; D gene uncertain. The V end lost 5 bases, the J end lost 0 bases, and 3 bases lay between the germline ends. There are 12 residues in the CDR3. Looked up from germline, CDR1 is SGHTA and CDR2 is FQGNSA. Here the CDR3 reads CASSRSTDTQYF. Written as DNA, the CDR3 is TGTGCCAGCAGCCGTAGCACAGATACGCAGTATTTT.

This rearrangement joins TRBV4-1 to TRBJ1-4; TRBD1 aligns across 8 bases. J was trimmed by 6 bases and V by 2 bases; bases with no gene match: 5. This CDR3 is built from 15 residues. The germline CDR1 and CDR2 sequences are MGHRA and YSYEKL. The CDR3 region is CASSQLDRDDEKLFF. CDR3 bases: TGCGCCAGCAGCCAATTGGACAGGGACGATGAAAAACTGTTTTTT.

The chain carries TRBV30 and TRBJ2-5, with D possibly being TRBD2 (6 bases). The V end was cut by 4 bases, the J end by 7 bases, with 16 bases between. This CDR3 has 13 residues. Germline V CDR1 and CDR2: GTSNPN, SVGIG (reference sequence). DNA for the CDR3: TGTGCCTGGACCCGGGACTCCTTTTGGACCCAGTACTTC. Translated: CAWTRDSFWTQYF.

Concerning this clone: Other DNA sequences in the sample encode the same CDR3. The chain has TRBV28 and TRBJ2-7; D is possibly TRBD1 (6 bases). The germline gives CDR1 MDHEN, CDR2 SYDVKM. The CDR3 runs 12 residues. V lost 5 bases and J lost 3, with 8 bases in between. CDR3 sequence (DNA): TGTGCCAGCAGTAGCAGGGGCTACGAGCAGTACTTC. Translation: CASSSRGYEQYF.

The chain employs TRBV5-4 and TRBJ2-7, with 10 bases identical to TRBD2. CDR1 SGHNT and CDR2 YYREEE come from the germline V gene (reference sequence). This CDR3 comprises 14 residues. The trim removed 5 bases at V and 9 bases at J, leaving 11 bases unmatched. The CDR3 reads CASSQTSGEGVQYF. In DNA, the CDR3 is TGTGCCAGCAGTCAAACTAGCGGGGAAGGGGTGCAGTACTTC. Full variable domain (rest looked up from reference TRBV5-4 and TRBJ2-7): ETGVTQSPTHLIKTRGQQVTLRCSSQSGHNTVSWYQQALGQGPQFIFQYYREEENGRGNFPPRFSGLQFPNYSSELNVNALELDDSALYLCASSQTSGEGVQYFGPGTRLTVT.

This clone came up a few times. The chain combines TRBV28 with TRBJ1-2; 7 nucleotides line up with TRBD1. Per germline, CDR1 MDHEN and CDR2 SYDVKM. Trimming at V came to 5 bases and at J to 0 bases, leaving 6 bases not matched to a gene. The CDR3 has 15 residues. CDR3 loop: CASSPRTGTNYGYTF. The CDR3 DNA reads TGTGCCAGCAGTCCCCGGACAGGAACTAACTATGGCTACACCTTC.

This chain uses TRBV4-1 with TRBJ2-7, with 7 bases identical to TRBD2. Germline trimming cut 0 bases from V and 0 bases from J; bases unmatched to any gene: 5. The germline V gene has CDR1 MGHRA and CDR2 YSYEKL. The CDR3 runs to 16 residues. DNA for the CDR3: TGCGCCAGCAGCCAAGAAAAGCGGGGTACCTCCTACGAGCAGTACTTC. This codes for CASSQEKRGTSYEQYF.

The CDR3 sequence: CASSEPRGLGTEAFF. CDR3 DNA: TGTGCCAGCAGTGAACCCAGGGGGCTCGGGACTGAAGCTTTCTTT. This sequence joins TRBV25-1 and TRBJ1-1; 8 bases align to TRBD1. CDR1 MGHDK and CDR2 SYGVNS come from the germline V gene. The CDR3 is made up of 15 amino acids. V gave up 2 bases and J gave up 5 bases; unmatched junction bases: 7.

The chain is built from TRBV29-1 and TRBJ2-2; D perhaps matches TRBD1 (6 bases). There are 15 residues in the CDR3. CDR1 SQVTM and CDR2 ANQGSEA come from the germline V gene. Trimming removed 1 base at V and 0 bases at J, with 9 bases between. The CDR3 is CSVEVAGANTGELFF. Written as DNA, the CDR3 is TGCAGCGTTGAAGTGGCAGGGGCGAACACCGGGGAGCTGTTTTTT.

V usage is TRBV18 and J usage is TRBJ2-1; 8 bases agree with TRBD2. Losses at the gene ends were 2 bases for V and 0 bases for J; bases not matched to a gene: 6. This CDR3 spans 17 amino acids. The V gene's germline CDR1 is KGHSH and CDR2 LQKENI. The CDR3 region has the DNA TGTGCCAGCTCACCAAGGACTAGCTGGAGCTCCTACAATGAGCAGTTCTTC. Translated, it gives CASSPRTSWSSYNEQFF.

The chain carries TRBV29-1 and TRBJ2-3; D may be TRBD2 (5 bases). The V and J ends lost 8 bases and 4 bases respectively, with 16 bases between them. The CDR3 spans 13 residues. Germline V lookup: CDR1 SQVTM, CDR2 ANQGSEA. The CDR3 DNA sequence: TGCAGCTCAGGTGGGGAGAATCCAGATACGCAGTATTTT. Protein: CSSGGENPDTQYF.

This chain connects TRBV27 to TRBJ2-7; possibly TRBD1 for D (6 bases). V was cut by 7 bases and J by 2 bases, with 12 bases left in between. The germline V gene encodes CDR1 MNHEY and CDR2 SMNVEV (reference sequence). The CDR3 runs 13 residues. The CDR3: CASTPTGTYEQYF. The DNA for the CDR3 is TGTGCCAGCACCCCCACAGGGACCTACGAGCAGTACTTC.

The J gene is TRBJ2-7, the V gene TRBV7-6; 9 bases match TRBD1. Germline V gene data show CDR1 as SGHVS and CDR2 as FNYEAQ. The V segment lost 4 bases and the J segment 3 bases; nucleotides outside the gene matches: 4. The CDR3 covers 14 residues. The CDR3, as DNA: TGTGCCAGCAGCTCGGGACAGGGCCGCTACGAGCAGTACTTC. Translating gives CASSSGQGRYEQYF.

In nucleotides, the CDR3 is TGTGCCAGCAGTTCACTGACAGGTGGGGACACTGAAGCTTTCTTT. It is translated as CASSSLTGGDTEAFF. This chain joins TRBV6-6 and TRBJ1-1, with a possible D match to TRBD1 (6 bases). Germline CDR1 and CDR2: MNHNY and SVGAGI (reference sequence). The CDR3 is made up of 15 amino acids. Deletions cut 4 bases from V and 3 bases from J, with 15 bases between.

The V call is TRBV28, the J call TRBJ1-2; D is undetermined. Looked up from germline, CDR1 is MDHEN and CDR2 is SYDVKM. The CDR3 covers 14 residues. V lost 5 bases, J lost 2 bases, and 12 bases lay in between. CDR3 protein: CASSKWRTNYGYTF. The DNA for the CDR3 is TGTGCCAGCAGTAAATGGAGGACCAACTATGGCTACACCTTC.

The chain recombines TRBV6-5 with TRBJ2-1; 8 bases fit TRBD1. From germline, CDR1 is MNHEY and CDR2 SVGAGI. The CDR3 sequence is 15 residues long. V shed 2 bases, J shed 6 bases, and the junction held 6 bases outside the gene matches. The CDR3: CASSYLGQGINEQFF. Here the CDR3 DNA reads TGTGCCAGCAGTTACCTCGGACAGGGAATCAATGAGCAGTTCTTC.

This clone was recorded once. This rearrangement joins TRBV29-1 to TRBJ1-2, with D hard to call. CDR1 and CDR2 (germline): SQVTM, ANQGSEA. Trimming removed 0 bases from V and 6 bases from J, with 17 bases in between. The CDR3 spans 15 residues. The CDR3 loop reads CSVEDQEGGPDGYTF. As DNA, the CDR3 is TGCAGCGTTGAAGATCAAGAGGGAGGTCCAGATGGCTACACCTTC.

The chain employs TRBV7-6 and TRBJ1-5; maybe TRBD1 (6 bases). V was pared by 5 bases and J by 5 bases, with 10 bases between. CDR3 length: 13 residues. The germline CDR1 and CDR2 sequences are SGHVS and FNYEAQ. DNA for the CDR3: TGTGCCAGCAGCAGACAGGAGGATCAGCCCCAGCATTTT. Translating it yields CASSRQEDQPQHF.

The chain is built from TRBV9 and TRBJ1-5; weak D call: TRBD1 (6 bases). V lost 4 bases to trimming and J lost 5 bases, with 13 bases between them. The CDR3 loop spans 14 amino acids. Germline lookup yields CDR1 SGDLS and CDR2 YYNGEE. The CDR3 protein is CASSPTGVYQPQHF. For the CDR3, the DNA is TGTGCCAGCAGCCCGACAGGCGTCTATCAGCCCCAGCATTTT.

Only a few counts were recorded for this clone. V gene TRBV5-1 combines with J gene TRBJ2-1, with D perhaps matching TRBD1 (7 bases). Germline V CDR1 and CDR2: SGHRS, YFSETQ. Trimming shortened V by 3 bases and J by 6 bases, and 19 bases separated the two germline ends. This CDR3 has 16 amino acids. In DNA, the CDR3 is TGCGCCAGCAGCTCGGGGGCTGGGGACAGACCCAATGAGCAGTTCTTC. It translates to CASSSGAGDRPNEQFF. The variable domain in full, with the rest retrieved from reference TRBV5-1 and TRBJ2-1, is KAGVTQTPRYLIKTRGQQVTLSCSPISGHRSVSWYQQTPGQGLQFLFEYFSETQRNKGNFPGRFSGRQFSNSRSEMNVSTLELGDSALYLCASSSGAGDRPNEQFFGPGTRLTVL.

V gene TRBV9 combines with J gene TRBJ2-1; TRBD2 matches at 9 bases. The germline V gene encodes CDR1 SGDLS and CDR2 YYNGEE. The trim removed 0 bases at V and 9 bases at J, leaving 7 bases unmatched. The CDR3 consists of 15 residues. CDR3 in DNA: TGTGCCAGCAGCGTAGCCGGCGGGGGGGCATCTGAGCAGTTCTTC. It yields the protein CASSVAGGGASEQFF. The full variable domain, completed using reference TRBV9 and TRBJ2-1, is DSGVTQTPKHLITATGQRVTLRCSPRSGDLSVYWYQQSLDQGLQFLIQYYNGEERAKGNILERFSAQQFPDLHSELNLSSLELGDSALYFCASSVAGGGASEQFFGPGTRLTVL.

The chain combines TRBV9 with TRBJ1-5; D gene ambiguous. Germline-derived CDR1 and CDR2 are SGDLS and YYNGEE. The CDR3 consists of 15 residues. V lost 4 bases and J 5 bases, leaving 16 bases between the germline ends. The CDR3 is CASSLEGGLDQPQHF. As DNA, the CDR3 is TGTGCCAGCAGCTTAGAGGGAGGGTTGGATCAGCCCCAGCATTTT.